These 25 T cell receptor beta chains share one sample of origin, sequenced in a study of T cell changes during pregnancy in multiple sclerosis. Clones were sequenced by immunoSEQ multiplex PCR, and TCRdb holds only the in-frame ones, with some missing. The sample consists of tens of thousands of clones, 85% to 95% of them appearing once. Sequenced here: CD4+ T cells from peripheral blood mononuclear cells, sampled before pregnancy. Receptors were obtained from a female donor with multiple sclerosis, enrolled in a pregnancy study.

The rearrangement joins TRBV9 to TRBJ1-2; D may be TRBD1 (6 bases). Trimming left V 4 bases short and J 4 bases short, with 17 bases between. The CDR3 has 15 residues. Germline lookup yields CDR1 SGDLS and CDR2 YYNGEE. Here the CDR3 DNA reads TGTGCCAGCAGCCCAAGGCCAGGGGTCCCCTATGGCTACACCTTC. Residues: CASSPRPGVPYGYTF.

This sequence joins TRBV7-2 and TRBJ2-5, with 7 bases matching TRBD1. Germline V lookup: CDR1 SGHTA, CDR2 FQGNSA. The CDR3 loop spans 15 amino acids. V shed 3 bases and J 2 bases; nucleotides not matched to a gene: 6. This chain's CDR3 is CASSFNRGPQETQYF. CDR3 bases: TGTGCCAGCAGCTTTAACAGGGGCCCTCAAGAGACCCAGTACTTC.

This clone was counted a single time. The chain has TRBV5-4 and TRBJ2-1; 9 bases align to TRBD1. CDR1 and CDR2 from the germline V gene are SGHNT and YYREEE (reference sequence). The CDR3 extends over 15 amino acids. Losses at the gene ends were 4 bases for V and 4 bases for J; bases not matched to a gene: 6. The CDR3 loop reads CASSPPGQGYNEQFF. The CDR3 region has the DNA TGTGCCAGCAGCCCCCCGGGACAGGGATACAATGAGCAGTTCTTC.

The rearrangement links TRBV15 to TRBJ2-7; D gene uncertain. The ends were cut back, 1 base at V and 5 bases at J, with 12 bases in the middle. Germline assignment: CDR1 LNHNV and CDR2 YYDKDF (reference sequence). The CDR3 totals 14 residues. The CDR3 region has the DNA TGTGCCACCAGCAGAGGAGGCAGTACCAACGAGCAGTACTTC. This translates into CATSRGGSTNEQYF.

The chain uses TRBV5-1 and TRBJ2-4; 14 nucleotides agree with TRBD2. V was clipped by 3 bases and J by 6 bases; unmatched bases: 8. In germline, CDR1 is SGHRS, CDR2 YFSETQ. The CDR3 loop spans 17 amino acids. The CDR3 DNA follows: TGCGCCAGCAGCTCGGGACTAGCGGGAGTAAGCGGAAACATTCAGTACTTC. Protein product: CASSSGLAGVSGNIQYF. The full variable domain, its missing parts supplied by reference TRBV5-1 and TRBJ2-4, is KAGVTQTPRYLIKTRGQQVTLSCSPISGHRSVSWYQQTPGQGLQFLFEYFSETQRNKGNFPGRFSGRQFSNSRSEMNVSTLELGDSALYLCASSSGLAGVSGNIQYFGAGTRLSVL.

The chain recombines TRBV4-1 with TRBJ2-3; the D gene is possibly TRBD2 (6 bases). V lost 0 bases to trimming and J lost 2 bases, with 24 bases between them. This CDR3 has 20 amino acids. Germline CDR1 and CDR2: MGHRA and YSYEKL. CDR3 DNA sequence: TGCGCCAGCAGCCAAGATCCCCCCTCATCCGGGAGCATTCACACAGATACGCAGTATTTT. This gives the protein CASSQDPPSSGSIHTDTQYF.

Turning to this clone: One end of the junction varies from germline; a read error may be responsible. The rearrangement joins TRBV18 to TRBJ2-2, with TRBD2 identical over 11 bases. The CDR3 runs to 16 residues. Germline CDR1 and CDR2: KGHSH and LQKENI. CDR3 nucleotide sequence: TGTGCCAGCTCCCCACTAGCGGGAGTTAACACCGGGGAGCTGTTTTTT. Protein product: CASSPLAGVNTGELFF. Full variable domain (rest looked up from reference TRBV18 and TRBJ2-2): NAGVMQNPRHLVRRRGQEARLRCSPMKGHSHVYWYRQLPEEGLKFMVYLQKENIIDESGMPKERFSAEFPKEGPSILRIQQVVRGDSAAYFCASSPLAGVNTGELFFGEGSRLTVL.

The V call is TRBV4-1, the J call TRBJ1-1; D might be TRBD1 (6 bases). This CDR3 comprises 14 residues. CDR1 and CDR2 (germline): MGHRA, YSYEKL. V lost 2 bases, J lost 5 bases, and 12 bases lay in between. The CDR3 DNA reads TGCGCCAGCAGCCAACGAAATCAGGGGACTGAAGCTTTCTTT. Its protein is CASSQRNQGTEAFF.

The CDR3 DNA reads TGTGCCAGCAGCTTAGCGGGGACAGGGAGGGCAGGAGGCTACACCTTC. Translation gives CASSLAGTGRAGGYTF. The chain employs TRBV7-8 and TRBJ1-2, with 9 bases fitting TRBD1. The J segment lost 8 bases and the V segment lost 0 bases, leaving 10 bases of the junction unmatched. Germline V lookup: CDR1 SGHVS, CDR2 FQNEAQ. CDR3 length: 16 residues.

The V call is TRBV11-2, the J call TRBJ1-2; perhaps TRBD1 as D (6 bases). Germline values: CDR1 SGHAT, CDR2 FQNNGV. This CDR3 has 15 residues. Trimming stripped 5 bases from V and 5 bases from J, with 18 bases between. The CDR3 DNA follows: TGTGCCAGCAGCACCGGAGGGGGGGGAAGGTATGGCTACACCTTC. Protein: CASSTGGGGRYGYTF.

This sequence joins TRBV9 and TRBJ2-2; D gene ambiguous. CDR3 length: 14 residues. V lost 5 bases and J 0 bases, leaving 8 bases between the germline ends. Germline CDR1 is SGDLS and CDR2 is YYNGEE. The CDR3 here is CASRGDPNTGELFF. CDR3 nucleotides: TGTGCCAGCAGAGGAGACCCGAACACCGGGGAGCTGTTTTTT.

This clone appeared a single time. The rearrangement joins TRBV10-3 to TRBJ2-1, with 14 bases fitting TRBD2. The ends lost 1 base at V and 4 bases at J; junction bases unmatched: 9. CDR3 length: 19 amino acids. CDR1 is ENHRY and CDR2 is SYGVKD in the germline V gene. The CDR3 here is CAISELTSGRAGMYNEQFF. Written as DNA, the CDR3 is TGTGCCATCAGTGAGTTGACTAGCGGGAGGGCCGGAATGTACAATGAGCAGTTCTTC.

The chain has TRBV6-4 and TRBJ2-1, with 8 bases identical to TRBD2. V was pared by 5 bases and J by 15 bases, with 9 bases of the junction left unmatched. There are 12 residues in the CDR3. Germline values: CDR1 MRHNA, CDR2 SNTAGT. The CDR3 spells CASSSPSGSLFF. In DNA form, the CDR3 reads TGTGCCAGCAGTTCCCCAAGCGGGAGCTTGTTCTTC.

This chain uses TRBV7-8 with TRBJ1-1, with 9 nucleotides matching TRBD1. CDR3 length: 14 amino acids. Germline CDR1 SGHVS, CDR2 FQNEAQ. Trimming at V came to 4 bases and at J to 4 bases, leaving 4 bases not matched to a gene. CDR3 residues: CASSSNRGLTEAFF. The CDR3 bases are TGTGCCAGCAGCTCTAACAGGGGGCTCACTGAAGCTTTCTTT.

The chain employs TRBV4-1 and TRBJ2-1; TRBD2 might be the D (6 bases). This CDR3 has 15 residues. Trimming pared 3 bases from V and 4 bases from J, leaving 13 bases between. Germline V gene lookup returns CDR1 MGHRA and CDR2 YSYEKL. Written as DNA, the CDR3 is TGCGCCAGCAGCCACGTCGGGGGACGGTACAATGAGCAGTTCTTC. Its protein is CASSHVGGRYNEQFF.

The chain employs TRBV6-1 and TRBJ2-1, with TRBD2 matching over 10 bases. CDR1 is MNHNS, CDR2 SASEGT, per germline. The CDR3 sequence is 15 residues long. Germline trimming cut 6 bases from V and 4 bases from J; bases unmatched to any gene: 6. The CDR3 nucleotides are TGTGCCAGCAGACTAGCGGGAAGTGGGTACAATGAGCAGTTCTTC. Protein: CASRLAGSGYNEQFF.

The chain couples TRBV5-5 to TRBJ1-4; a weak D match, TRBD1 (5 bases). Germline V gives CDR1 SGHKS, CDR2 YYEKEE (reference sequence). The ends were cut back, 2 bases at V and 5 bases at J, with 16 bases in the middle. This CDR3 contains 16 residues. CDR3 bases: TGTGCCAGCAGCTTAGAGGGTATCGGGGGAAATGAAAAACTGTTTTTT. Protein product: CASSLEGIGGNEKLFF.

This chain joins TRBV29-1 and TRBJ2-4; TRBD1 agrees at 11 bases. J lost 6 bases, V lost 4 bases, and 5 bases had no gene match. In germline, CDR1 is SQVTM, CDR2 ANQGSEA. The CDR3 runs to 14 residues. CDR3 sequence: CSVGPGTGGNIQYF. For the CDR3, the DNA is TGCAGCGTTGGGCCTGGGACAGGGGGAAACATTCAGTACTTC.

The rearrangement uses TRBV19 and TRBJ2-1; 14 nucleotides match TRBD2. Germline CDR1 reads LNHDA; CDR2 reads SQIVND (reference sequence). V gave up 6 bases and J gave up 8 bases; unmatched junction bases: 3. CDR3 length equals 14 residues. CDR3 loop: CASRTSGRADEQFF. The CDR3 DNA reads TGTGCCAGTAGGACTAGCGGGAGGGCCGATGAGCAGTTCTTC.

The CDR3 region is CASSQVRLAGVNEQFF. In DNA form, the CDR3 reads TGCGCCAGCAGCCAAGTACGACTAGCGGGAGTCAATGAGCAGTTCTTC. This chain links TRBV4-1 with TRBJ2-1; 12 bases fit TRBD2. J was trimmed by 6 bases and V by 1 base; bases with no gene match: 4. Per the germline V gene, CDR1 is MGHRA and CDR2 is YSYEKL. There are 16 residues in the CDR3.

This chain uses TRBV19 with TRBJ2-1, with 9 bases aligning to TRBD2. V shed 9 bases and J 2 bases; nucleotides not matched to a gene: 5. The CDR3 length is 14 residues. Germline V gene lookup returns CDR1 LNHDA and CDR2 SQIVND (reference sequence). The CDR3 coding sequence is TGTGCCAGCCACGCGGGGGGGACCTACAATGAGCAGTTCTTC. Amino acid sequence: CASHAGGTYNEQFF.

This sequence joins TRBV9 and TRBJ1-1; D is ambiguous. Between the trimmed V and J ends, which lost 0 bases and 4 bases, there was a span of 10 bases. In germline, CDR1 is SGDLS, CDR2 YYNGEE. The CDR3 loop spans 14 amino acids. CDR3: CASSVGPEVTEAFF. The CDR3 DNA reads as TGTGCCAGCAGCGTAGGCCCAGAGGTCACTGAAGCTTTCTTT.

The chain combines TRBV7-2 with TRBJ2-3, with D possibly being TRBD2 (5 bases). Germline-derived CDR1 and CDR2 are SGHTA and FQGNSA. With 4 bases removed from V and 0 bases from J, the gap between germline ends came to 11 bases. The CDR3 covers 15 residues. The CDR3 nucleotides are TGTGCCAGCAGCTCCGACTATCTTAGCACAGATACGCAGTATTTT. Translated: CASSSDYLSTDTQYF.

This clone was counted once. This rearrangement joins TRBV5-1 to TRBJ2-2, with D unclear. CDR1 is SGHRS and CDR2 is YFSETQ in the germline V gene. The CDR3 contains 15 residues. Trimming left V 6 bases short and J 1 base short, with 13 bases between. CDR3 amino acids: CASNLRGGNTGELFF. Written as DNA, the CDR3 is TGCGCCAGCAATTTGCGTGGCGGGAACACCGGGGAGCTGTTTTTT.

This clone was picked up a small number of times. V and J are TRBV12-5 and TRBJ1-1, with a tentative D call TRBD1 (6 bases). Trimming shortened V by 0 bases and J by 2 bases, and 16 bases separated the two germline ends. Per germline, CDR1 LGHNT and CDR2 FRNRAP. The CDR3 spans 17 residues. The CDR3 DNA follows: TGTGCTAGTGGTTTGGTACTCGGGGACACAGAAAACACTGAAGCTTTCTTT. This gives the protein CASGLVLGDTENTEAFF.